These 10 T cell receptor beta chains came from one sample sequenced in a study of T cell clones after liver transplantation. Sequencing used immunoSEQ multiplex PCR; TCRdb keeps in-frame clones, though not all of them. Of about 20,000 clones listed, around 89% are singletons. The sequencing used CD8+ T cells from blood, collected around 42 months after liver transplant. These receptors were obtained from a human patient who received a liver transplant. The graft donor may be the source of some T cells.

The V call is TRBV29-1, the J call TRBJ2-5; no reliable D call. V was cut by 5 bases and J by 5 bases, with 9 bases left in between. Germline CDR1 is SQVTM and CDR2 is ANQGSEA. This CDR3 is built from 11 residues. The CDR3 bases are TGCAGCGTTTTCCGGCGGGAGACCCAGTACTTC. It yields the protein CSVFRRETQYF.

With respect to this clone: Additional DNA sequences in this sample encode the identical CDR3. This chain connects TRBV14 to TRBJ1-1; D not certain. The CDR3 sequence is 13 residues long. V lost 5 bases and J 2 bases, leaving 9 bases between the germline ends. Germline CDR1 and CDR2: SGHDN and FVKESK. CDR3 in DNA: TGTGCCAGCAGCTTGACCGTAAACACTGAAGCTTTCTTT. This sequence encodes CASSLTVNTEAFF.

The gene calls are TRBV5-1 and TRBJ2-1; D might be TRBD1 (6 bases). Trimming left V 4 bases short and J 2 bases short, with 13 bases between. Germline V gives CDR1 SGHRS, CDR2 YFSETQ. The CDR3 covers 15 residues. The CDR3 spells CASSPTTGPYNEQFF. CDR3 in DNA: TGCGCCAGCAGCCCGACGACAGGACCCTACAATGAGCAGTTCTTC. The complete variable domain, with remaining parts taken from reference TRBV5-1 and TRBJ2-1, reads KAGVTQTPRYLIKTRGQQVTLSCSPISGHRSVSWYQQTPGQGLQFLFEYFSETQRNKGNFPGRFSGRQFSNSRSEMNVSTLELGDSALYLCASSPTTGPYNEQFFGPGTRLTVL.

The chain is built from TRBV4-3 and TRBJ2-7, with D perhaps assigned TRBD1 or TRBD2 (5 bases each). In germline, CDR1 is LGHNA, CDR2 YSLEER. The CDR3 length is 14 residues. V was cut by 0 bases and J by 3 bases, with 9 bases left in between. CDR3 loop: CASSQDWGFYEQYF. The CDR3 DNA reads TGCGCCAGCAGCCAAGATTGGGGGTTCTACGAGCAGTACTTC.

This sequence joins TRBV14 and TRBJ2-7; D gene unclear. The CDR3 contains 13 residues. Trimming cost V 1 base and J 0 bases, with 4 bases left between them. Germline V CDR1 and CDR2: SGHDN, FVKESK. CDR3: CASSQGGSYEQYF. CDR3 DNA: TGTGCCAGCAGCCAAGGGGGCTCCTACGAGCAGTACTTC.

In DNA, the CDR3 is TGCGCCAGCAGCCAAGTCCAGGGGGCAGGTCAGCCCCAGCATTTT. This gives the protein CASSQVQGAGQPQHF. The V and J genes are TRBV4-1 and TRBJ1-5; 8 bases are a match to TRBD1. Trimming at V came to 1 base and at J to 6 bases, leaving 5 bases not matched to a gene. Germline V CDR1 and CDR2: MGHRA, YSYEKL. CDR3 length: 15 amino acids.

This chain links TRBV27 with TRBJ1-1, with D possibly being TRBD1 (6 bases). V shed 6 bases and J shed 3 bases, with 11 bases lying between them. The germline V gene encodes CDR1 MNHEY and CDR2 SMNVEV (reference sequence). The CDR3 is 13 residues long. In nucleotides, the CDR3 is TGTGCCAGCAGCGACAGGTCCCACACTGAAGCTTTCTTT. Translation gives CASSDRSHTEAFF.

The genes are TRBV6-4 and TRBJ2-2; the D gene is possibly TRBD1 (5 bases). The V and J ends lost 7 bases and 4 bases respectively, with 10 bases between them. CDR1 is MRHNA and CDR2 is SNTAGT in the germline V gene. The CDR3 is made up of 13 amino acids. CDR3 in DNA: TGTGCCAGCAAGAAGGGGTCCACCGGGGAGCTGTTTTTT. Protein product: CASKKGSTGELFF.

This chain connects TRBV6-5 to TRBJ2-1; D gene uncertain. Trimming removed 0 bases from V and 10 bases from J, with 7 bases in between. The CDR3 is 12 residues long. Germline CDR1 reads MNHEY; CDR2 reads SVGAGI. CDR3: CASSYSMREQFF. In nucleotides, the CDR3 is TGTGCCAGCAGTTACTCGATGAGGGAGCAGTTCTTC.

The V gene is TRBV11-2, the J gene TRBJ2-1, with no clear D. CDR1 and CDR2 from the germline V gene are SGHAT and FQNNGV. V lost 5 bases and J lost 8, with 19 bases in between. The CDR3 covers 15 residues. CDR3 nucleotides: TGTGCCAGCAGCAACAAGGGTGGCCTCTGGGATGAGCAGTTCTTC. It is translated as CASSNKGGLWDEQFF.